One and the same sample provided the 27 T cell receptor beta chains below, sequenced in a study of blood T cell repertoires in COVID-19. The data were produced by immunoSEQ multiplex PCR, yet TCRdb's version contains in-frame clones alone and is incomplete. Among some 200,000 clones listed, approximately 82% were seen once. Sequencing was done on a sample of peripheral blood. The origin of the receptors is a human donor in a cohort sampled during active COVID-19.

The chain uses TRBV3-1 (or the pseudogene TRBV3-2) and TRBJ2-7, with 10 bases matching TRBD1. The CDR3 covers 18 residues. V trimming: 4 bases; J trimming: 3 bases; junction bases outside the gene matches: 15. CDR1 is LGHDT, CDR2 YNNKEL, per germline (reference sequence). CDR3 residues: CASSPLPGQGNKGYEQYF. CDR3 sequence (DNA): TGTGCCAGCAGCCCCCTACCGGGACAGGGGAATAAGGGCTACGAGCAGTACTTC.

This chain joins TRBV7-9 and TRBJ2-7; D perhaps matches TRBD1 (5 bases). Germline CDR1 and CDR2: SEHNR and FQNEAQ (reference sequence). The CDR3 length is 15 residues. The V end was cut by 1 base, the J end by 7 bases, with 17 bases between. CDR3 protein: CASSLGSDGAWEQYF. CDR3 DNA: TGTGCCAGCAGCTTAGGGTCCGATGGGGCCTGGGAGCAGTACTTC.

This clone was observed once. Other nucleotide sequences from this sample produce the same CDR3. The chain's CDR3 is CASSLGLAGPYEQYF. The CDR3 nucleotides read TGTGCCAGCAGCCTCGGACTAGCGGGACCTTACGAGCAGTACTTC. J is TRBJ2-7 and V is TRBV3-1 (or the pseudogene TRBV3-2); 12 positions match TRBD2. CDR1 LGHDT and CDR2 YNNKEL come from the germline V gene (reference sequence). The CDR3 is made up of 15 amino acids. V was pared by 4 bases and J by 4 bases, with 5 bases of the junction left unmatched.

The rearrangement links TRBV19 to TRBJ1-4; D is unclear. Germline V gives CDR1 LNHDA, CDR2 SQIVND (reference sequence). Trimming left V 5 bases short and J 10 bases short, with 11 bases between. The CDR3 contains 12 residues. The CDR3 sequence: CASSWPEGKLFF. CDR3 sequence (DNA): TGTGCCAGTAGTTGGCCAGAGGGAAAACTGTTTTTT.

This clone turned up a few times. This chain links TRBV30 with TRBJ2-5; a weak D match, TRBD1 (7 bases). Germline V gene lookup returns CDR1 GTSNPN and CDR2 SVGIG (reference sequence). The length of the CDR3 is 18 residues. The V end was cut by 3 bases, the J end by 3 bases, with 26 bases between. The CDR3 is CAWRAPGGQGVYKETQYF. CDR3 nucleotides: TGTGCCTGGAGGGCACCTGGAGGGCAGGGGGTTTACAAAGAGACCCAGTACTTC.

The chain employs TRBV14 and TRBJ1-5; maybe TRBD1 (5 bases). The CDR3 loop spans 14 amino acids. Trimming stripped 9 bases from V and 3 bases from J, with 15 bases between. Germline lookup yields CDR1 SGHDN and CDR2 FVKESK. The CDR3 protein is CARAGGKDNQPQHF. CDR3 nucleotide sequence: TGTGCCAGGGCTGGGGGGAAAGACAATCAGCCCCAGCATTTT.

This chain connects TRBV18 to TRBJ2-3; 10 bases align to TRBD2. V shed 5 bases, J shed 5 bases, and the junction held 10 bases outside the gene matches. Germline CDR1 and CDR2: KGHSH and LQKENI. This CDR3 spans 16 amino acids. The chain's CDR3 is CASSTGLATRGDTQYF. The CDR3 DNA reads TGTGCCAGCTCAACGGGACTAGCGACAAGGGGAGATACGCAGTATTTT.

This chain uses TRBV7-9 with TRBJ2-1, with 7 bases lining up with TRBD2. Germline V gene lookup returns CDR1 SEHNR and CDR2 FQNEAQ (reference sequence). V lost 0 bases to trimming and J lost 7 bases; unmatched junction nucleotides: 6. The CDR3 extends over 15 amino acids. The CDR3 loop reads CASSLAGGPGNEQFF. CDR3 in DNA: TGTGCCAGCAGCTTAGCGGGAGGGCCCGGGAATGAGCAGTTCTTC.

This clone was detected once. The chain is built from TRBV5-4 and TRBJ1-5; 7 nucleotides align to TRBD1. Germline V CDR1 and CDR2: SGHNT, YYREEE (reference sequence). The CDR3 totals 13 residues. Trimming cost V 4 bases and J 4 bases; bases outside gene matches: 2. The CDR3 is CASSPGQNQPQHF. The CDR3 nucleotides are TGTGCCAGCAGCCCGGGACAGAATCAGCCCCAGCATTTT.

The CDR3 loop is CSARTLASTDTQYF. Written as DNA, the CDR3 is TGCAGCGCCCGAACCCTAGCGAGCACAGATACGCAGTATTTT. The chain couples TRBV29-1 to TRBJ2-3; D is possibly TRBD2 (6 bases). Germline CDR1 reads SQVTM; CDR2 reads ANQGSEA. Between the trimmed V and J ends, which lost 7 bases and 0 bases, there was a span of 14 bases. The CDR3 runs 14 residues.

This clone has a single count. The V call is TRBV19, the J call TRBJ1-1, with D hard to call. This CDR3 has 14 amino acids. V was cut by 6 bases and J by 0 bases, with 11 bases left in between. CDR1 and CDR2 from the germline V gene are LNHDA and SQIVND (reference sequence). In DNA form, the CDR3 reads TGTGCCAGTAGACAACAGAGCATGAACACTGAAGCTTTCTTT. Its translation is CASRQQSMNTEAFF.

The V and J genes are TRBV29-1 and TRBJ1-1; D call uncertain. The CDR3 runs to 12 residues. From germline, CDR1 is SQVTM and CDR2 ANQGSEA. Trimming took 5 bases from V and 4 from J, leaving 11 bases between them. In DNA, the CDR3 is TGCAGCGTTTACGTACAGTCCACTGAAGCTTTCTTT. It is translated as CSVYVQSTEAFF.

The chain employs TRBV28 and TRBJ1-4; TRBD1 agrees at 7 bases. V was pared by 6 bases and J by 4 bases, with 5 bases of the junction left unmatched. The CDR3 has 14 residues. Germline V gene data show CDR1 as MDHEN and CDR2 as SYDVKM. The CDR3 sequence: CASRIGTVNEKLFF. CDR3 in DNA: TGTGCCAGCAGGATCGGGACAGTTAATGAAAAACTGTTTTTT.

The chain is built from TRBV28 and TRBJ1-1; TRBD1 agrees at 8 bases. Germline loops: CDR1 MDHEN, CDR2 SYDVKM. The CDR3 loop spans 14 amino acids. With V trimmed by 8 bases and J by 2 bases, 7 bases remained unmatched. The CDR3 sequence is CASSIDRGNTEAFF. CDR3 DNA sequence: TGTGCCAGCTCGATTGACAGGGGAAACACTGAAGCTTTCTTT.

This clone was observed a single time. The chain combines TRBV10-3 with TRBJ2-4; perhaps TRBD2 as D (6 bases). This CDR3 has 13 amino acids. Trimming pared 6 bases from V and 4 bases from J, leaving 10 bases between. Per germline, CDR1 ENHRY and CDR2 SYGVKD. The CDR3 sequence is CAISPGEKNIQYF. In DNA, the CDR3 is TGTGCCATCAGCCCGGGAGAGAAAAACATTCAGTACTTC.

V is TRBV27 and J is TRBJ2-7, with TRBD2 matching over 11 bases. Per germline, CDR1 MNHEY and CDR2 SMNVEV (reference sequence). V trimming: 6 bases; J trimming: 3 bases; junction bases outside the gene matches: 4. The CDR3 is 14 residues long. The CDR3 is CASRASGRNYEQYF. CDR3 DNA: TGTGCCAGCAGGGCTAGCGGGAGGAACTACGAGCAGTACTTC.

This chain uses TRBV9 with TRBJ1-4; 7 nucleotides agree with TRBD1. Per germline, CDR1 SGDLS and CDR2 YYNGEE. The V gene end was trimmed by 0 bases and the J gene end by 7 bases; junction bases not matched to a gene: 6. The CDR3 sequence is 15 residues long. The DNA for the CDR3 is TGTGCCAGCAGCGTAGCTGTAGGGGGCGGTGAAAAACTGTTTTTT. Protein product: CASSVAVGGGEKLFF.

The V and J genes are TRBV7-9 and TRBJ2-7, with a tentative D call TRBD2 (6 bases). Germline values: CDR1 SEHNR, CDR2 FQNEAQ (reference sequence). The V and J ends lost 3 bases and 4 bases respectively, with 13 bases between them. The CDR3 length is 14 residues. CDR3 DNA: TGTGCCAGCAGCTTCGCCGGGACTTCTTACGAGCAGTACTTC. Translation: CASSFAGTSYEQYF.

The chain combines TRBV11-2 with TRBJ1-3; D might be TRBD1 (6 bases). V lost 4 bases, J lost 4 bases, and 14 bases lay in between. This CDR3 has 15 amino acids. Per the germline V gene, CDR1 is SGHAT and CDR2 is FQNNGV. The CDR3 protein is CASSSIQGSGNTIYF. For the CDR3, the DNA is TGTGCCAGCAGCTCGATACAGGGCTCCGGAAACACCATATATTTT.

V gene TRBV7-2 combines with J gene TRBJ2-1; 9 nucleotides match TRBD2. The germline gives CDR1 SGHTA, CDR2 FQGNSA. J lost 7 bases, V lost 1 base, and 11 bases had no gene match. The CDR3 consists of 17 residues. The chain's CDR3 is CASSLEVSGSPRNEQFF. The CDR3 DNA is TGTGCCAGCAGCTTAGAGGTTAGCGGGAGCCCGAGGAATGAGCAGTTCTTC.

V gene TRBV14 combines with J gene TRBJ2-1, with TRBD1 matching over 8 bases. This CDR3 contains 16 residues. CDR1 SGHDN and CDR2 FVKESK come from the germline V gene. V shed 2 bases and J 2 bases; nucleotides not matched to a gene: 5. CDR3 residues: CASSQRQGAPYNEQFF. The CDR3 DNA sequence: TGTGCCAGCAGCCAAAGGCAGGGGGCACCCTACAATGAGCAGTTCTTC.

The rearrangement joins TRBV12-3 or TRBV12-4 to TRBJ2-6; D unclear. The V gene lost 5 bases and the J gene lost 4 bases, with 6 bases spanning the gap. CDR3 size: 13 residues. The DNA of the CDR3 is TGTGCCAGCAGTCCTTCCGGGGCCAACGTCCTGACTTTC. Translation gives CASSPSGANVLTF.

The chain combines TRBV5-1 with TRBJ2-7, with TRBD1 matching over 7 bases. Germline V gene sequence: CDR1 SGHRS, CDR2 YFSETQ. This CDR3 has 14 residues. The V and J ends lost 3 bases and 3 bases, in that order; junction bases with no gene match: 6. This CDR3 is CASSSGQDGYEQYF. The CDR3 coding sequence is TGCGCCAGCAGCTCCGGACAGGATGGCTACGAGCAGTACTTC.

This clone turned up a few times. CDR3 sequence reads: CASSQAGQGWKQYF. CDR3 coding DNA: TGCGCCAGCAGCCAAGCTGGCCAGGGGTGGAAGCAGTACTTC. The chain employs TRBV4-1 and TRBJ2-7; D perhaps matches TRBD1 (6 bases). Germline V CDR1 and CDR2: MGHRA, YSYEKL. The CDR3 contains 14 residues. The V and J ends lost 1 base and 8 bases respectively, with 15 bases between them.

V is TRBV29-1 and J is TRBJ1-1; D unresolved. Looked up from germline, CDR1 is SQVTM and CDR2 is ANQGSEA. The V gene lost 7 bases and the J gene lost 1 base, with 7 bases spanning the gap. The CDR3 has 11 amino acids. CDR3 DNA sequence: TGCAGCGGCGGGCGGAACACTGAAGCTTTCTTT. It is translated as CSGGRNTEAFF.

This chain connects TRBV5-6 to TRBJ2-3; 8 bases match TRBD2. J lost 9 bases, V lost 0 bases, and 6 bases had no gene match. This CDR3 has 14 amino acids. Germline-derived CDR1 and CDR2 are SGHDT and YYEEEE. CDR3 residues: CASSLVSSGITQYF. CDR3 nucleotide sequence: TGTGCCAGCAGCTTGGTTAGTAGCGGGATAACGCAGTATTTT.

The genes are TRBV2 and TRBJ1-2, with 7 bases matching TRBD1. Unmatched junction bases numbered 1, after V lost 0 bases and J lost 6 bases. The CDR3 is 13 residues long. Looked up from germline, CDR1 is SNHLY and CDR2 is FYNNEI. CDR3 nucleotides: TGTGCCAGCAGTGAAGCAGGGGGCGATGGCTACACCTTC. This sequence encodes CASSEAGGDGYTF. Using reference TRBV2 and TRBJ1-2 for the parts outside the CDR3, the full variable domain is EPEVTQTPSHQVTQMGQEVILRCVPISNHLYFYWYRQILGQKVEFLVSFYNNEISEKSEIFDDQFSVERPDGSNFTLKIRSTKLEDSAMYFCASSEAGGDGYTFGSGTRLTVV.